The clone carrying this TCR beta chain was seen only a few times. The antigen remains undetermined. The V and J ends lost 6 bases and 3 bases, in that order; junction bases with no gene match: 8. The CDR3 is 14 amino acids. The germline V gene encodes CDR1 DFQATT and CDR2 SNEGSKA (reference sequence). Carrying unique molecular identifiers, the cDNA also gained a universal primer site through template switching. MiXCR, applied by TCRdb to the 5' RACE reads, yields one record per CDR3 protein. The sample carries more than 400,000 distinct CDR3 sequences, 13% to 15% recorded once. This sample was taken from a study of identical twins. The study, taken as a whole, reports: Conclusions were based on cross-sectional statistical analysis, without following the same donors. Beta clonotypes that were abundant in cord blood contained fewer insertions, a pattern absent from memory repertoires.

The sample was also linked to a second study, of yellow fever vaccine responses in identical twins.

Sequences were obtained from CD4+ T cells sorted from blood. This TCR derives from a woman younger than 30 in good health. The chain recombines TRBV20-1 with TRBJ2-3, with 8 bases aligning to TRBD2. In DNA form, the CDR3 reads TGCAGTGCGACACGGGGGGGGATTACAGATACGCAGTATTTT. Amino acid sequence: CSATRGGITDTQYF.